One and the same sample provided the 31 T cell receptor beta chains below, sequenced in a study of T cell responses to AZD1222 COVID-19 vaccine. Sequenced by immunoSEQ multiplex PCR; TCRdb stores in-frame clones only, minus some. The data hold fewer than 150,000 clones, with approximately 93% observed a single time. This material consisted of peripheral blood, taken on day 0 of AZD1222 vaccination. The origin of the receptors is an adult in good health.

This clone was detected a few times. V is TRBV6-5 and J is TRBJ2-7, with no clear D. CDR1 is MNHEY and CDR2 is SVGAGI in the germline V gene. This CDR3 spans 11 amino acids. Trimming removed 7 bases at V and 6 bases at J, with 10 bases between. The CDR3 nucleotides are TGTGCCAGCATTCTGAGTGGCGAGCAGTACTTC. Translation gives CASILSGEQYF.

V is TRBV27 and J is TRBJ1-2, with 11 bases fitting TRBD1. After removal of 5 bases from V and 6 bases from J, the junction contained 8 bases not matched to a gene. Germline V gene sequence: CDR1 MNHEY, CDR2 SMNVEV (reference sequence). The CDR3 extends over 15 amino acids. The CDR3 bases are TGTGCCAGCAGTAAACTCCGGGACAGGGGGGATGGCTACACCTTC. It yields the protein CASSKLRDRGDGYTF.

This chain joins TRBV19 and TRBJ1-1; D ambiguous. Germline loops: CDR1 LNHDA, CDR2 SQIVND (reference sequence). CDR3 length: 15 amino acids. Trimming removed 1 base from V and 0 bases from J, with 9 bases in between. This CDR3 reads CASSIVGDLNTEAFF. In nucleotides, the CDR3 is TGTGCCAGTAGTATAGTTGGCGATCTGAACACTGAAGCTTTCTTT.

This rearrangement joins TRBV12-3 or TRBV12-4 to TRBJ1-2; D is ambiguous. V gave up 7 bases and J gave up 5 bases, with 14 bases separating them. The CDR3 loop spans 13 amino acids. The CDR3 is CASTNQDPYGYTF. The CDR3 DNA follows: TGTGCCAGCACCAACCAAGACCCGTATGGCTACACCTTC.

The chain carries TRBV10-3 and TRBJ1-2; no clear D gene. The CDR3 extends over 12 amino acids. Germline V lookup: CDR1 ENHRY, CDR2 SYGVKD. V lost 9 bases to trimming and J lost 1 base, with 9 bases between them. The CDR3 sequence is CAIPAVNYGYTF. CDR3 in DNA: TGTGCCATACCGGCGGTTAACTATGGCTACACCTTC.

This chain connects TRBV28 to TRBJ1-2, with 12 bases lining up with TRBD1. Losses at the gene ends were 3 bases for V and 7 bases for J; bases not matched to a gene: 6. The CDR3 loop spans 15 amino acids. Germline lookup yields CDR1 MDHEN and CDR2 SYDVKM. The CDR3 loop reads CASSLGGQGAGGYTF. Here the CDR3 DNA reads TGTGCCAGCAGTTTGGGGGGACAGGGGGCCGGTGGCTACACCTTC.

The chain uses TRBV6-6 and TRBJ2-7; TRBD1 matches at 9 bases. The V segment lost 4 bases and the J segment 2 bases; nucleotides outside the gene matches: 3. Per the germline V gene, CDR1 is MNHNY and CDR2 is SVGAGI (reference sequence). The CDR3 loop spans 14 amino acids. The chain's CDR3 is CASSFGTGTYEQYF. CDR3 sequence (DNA): TGTGCCAGCAGTTTCGGGACAGGGACCTACGAGCAGTACTTC.

The chain recombines TRBV9 with TRBJ2-2, with D perhaps given as TRBD1 or TRBD2 (5 bases each). CDR3 length: 13 residues. The V and J ends lost 0 bases and 6 bases respectively, with 6 bases between them. CDR1 and CDR2 (germline): SGDLS, YYNGEE. The CDR3 sequence is CASSVVGAGELFF. In DNA form, the CDR3 reads TGTGCCAGCAGCGTAGTGGGGGCCGGGGAGCTGTTTTTT.

The V and J genes are TRBV28 and TRBJ2-5, with 8 bases matching TRBD1. The CDR3 sequence is 13 residues long. Looked up from germline, CDR1 is MDHEN and CDR2 is SYDVKM. Trimming removed 4 bases from V and 6 bases from J; junction bases left unmatched: 4. CDR3 DNA sequence: TGTGCCAGCAGTTGGACAGGGATACAGACCCAGTACTTC. This encodes CASSWTGIQTQYF.

The chain employs TRBV19 and TRBJ1-5; a weak D match, TRBD1 (6 bases). V was shortened by 4 bases and J by 4 bases, with 20 bases between the two germline ends. CDR3 length: 17 residues. The germline CDR1 and CDR2 sequences are LNHDA and SQIVND (reference sequence). CDR3 region: CASSRGRTANFNQPQHF. CDR3 DNA: TGTGCCAGTAGTAGGGGCCGGACAGCGAATTTTAATCAGCCCCAGCATTTT.

The rearrangement links TRBV2 to TRBJ1-2; unclear D gene. The CDR3 sequence is 15 residues long. Trimming took off 6 bases at V and 0 bases at J, with 14 bases between the two ends. Germline V gene sequence: CDR1 SNHLY, CDR2 FYNNEI. CDR3 protein: CASSPYQEANYGYTF. The CDR3 nucleotides are TGTGCCAGCAGCCCCTACCAAGAAGCTAACTATGGCTACACCTTC.

V is TRBV13 and J is TRBJ2-5, with 10 positions matching TRBD2. The germline CDR1 and CDR2 sequences are PRHDT and FYEKMQ (reference sequence). This CDR3 spans 15 amino acids. Trimming cost V 2 bases and J 5 bases; bases outside gene matches: 5. CDR3: CASSLLAGDGETQYF. The CDR3 DNA is TGTGCCAGCAGCTTACTAGCGGGAGACGGTGAGACCCAGTACTTC.

The chain links TRBV28 to TRBJ2-1, with 8 bases matching TRBD2. The germline CDR1 and CDR2 sequences are MDHEN and SYDVKM. This CDR3 has 15 residues. The trim removed 7 bases at V and 4 bases at J, leaving 9 bases unmatched. This CDR3 is CASTRTSGDYNEQFF. CDR3 nucleotide sequence: TGTGCCAGCACCAGAACTAGCGGCGATTACAATGAGCAGTTCTTC. Based on the CDR3 plus reference TRBV28 and TRBJ2-1, the full variable domain is DVKVTQSSRYLVKRTGEKVFLECVQDMDHENMFWYRQDPGLGLRLIYFSYDVKMKEKGDIPEGYSVSREKKERFSLILESASTNQTSMYLCASTRTSGDYNEQFFGPGTRLTVL.

There are a few counts of this clone. The V gene is TRBV5-1, the J gene TRBJ1-4; perhaps TRBD1 as D (5 bases). The germline gives CDR1 SGHRS, CDR2 YFSETQ. The CDR3 sequence is 15 residues long. Trimming shortened V by 1 base and J by 8 bases, and 15 bases separated the two germline ends. In DNA, the CDR3 is TGCGCCAGCAGCTTGAATGGCAGGGAGGGGGAAAAACTGTTTTTT. As protein: CASSLNGREGEKLFF.

The genes are TRBV6-5 and TRBJ1-5; D is possibly TRBD1 (5 bases). This CDR3 has 15 residues. Germline assignment: CDR1 MNHEY and CDR2 SVGAGI. V was trimmed by 9 bases and J by 9 bases, leaving 24 bases between them. CDR3 coding DNA: TGTGCCAGTAGGGGCCTTGGGGCAGCCCCAGGGCCCCAGCATTTT. Protein: CASRGLGAAPGPQHF.

The chain carries TRBV6-4 and TRBJ2-1; 9 bases map to TRBD1. The CDR3 is 18 residues long. V was clipped by 8 bases and J by 0 bases; unmatched bases: 14. Per germline, CDR1 MRHNA and CDR2 SNTAGT. The CDR3 DNA reads TGTGCCAGCTCCCGGACGCTCGGGACAGGGAGCTCCTACAATGAGCAGTTCTTC. Residues: CASSRTLGTGSSYNEQFF.

The V and J genes are TRBV5-8 and TRBJ2-7; 9 bases align to TRBD1. The CDR3 loop spans 15 amino acids. Germline trimming cut 0 bases from V and 0 bases from J; bases unmatched to any gene: 1. The V gene's germline CDR1 is SGHTS and CDR2 YDEGEE. The CDR3 sequence: CASSLVGQGSYEQYF. DNA for the CDR3: TGTGCCAGCAGCTTGGTGGGACAGGGCTCCTACGAGCAGTACTTC. Using reference TRBV5-8 and TRBJ2-7 for the parts outside the CDR3, the full variable domain is EAGVTQSPTHLIKTRGQQATLRCSPISGHTSVYWYQQALGLGLQFLLWYDEGEERNRGNFPPRFSGRQFPNYSSELNVNALELEDSALYLCASSLVGQGSYEQYFGPGTRLTVT.

The chain employs TRBV2 and TRBJ1-5; 10 nucleotides agree with TRBD1. CDR1 and CDR2 from the germline V gene are SNHLY and FYNNEI. This CDR3 region has 15 residues. With V trimmed by 10 bases and J by 6 bases, 12 bases remained unmatched. The CDR3 coding sequence is TGTGCCACCAGCAACGCCGGGACAGGGGTTCAGCCCCAGCATTTT. Translating gives CATSNAGTGVQPQHF.

The chain is built from TRBV18 and TRBJ2-3, with D possibly being TRBD2 (5 bases). Trimming removed 1 base from V and 2 bases from J, with 7 bases in between. CDR3 length equals 14 residues. The V gene's germline CDR1 is KGHSH and CDR2 LQKENI. The CDR3 reads CASSPLRDTDTQYF. Written as DNA, the CDR3 is TGTGCCAGCTCACCACTTCGGGACACAGATACGCAGTATTTT. Looking up the rest from reference TRBV18 and TRBJ2-3 gives the full variable domain: NAGVMQNPRHLVRRRGQEARLRCSPMKGHSHVYWYRQLPEEGLKFMVYLQKENIIDESGMPKERFSAEFPKEGPSILRIQQVVRGDSAAYFCASSPLRDTDTQYFGPGTRLTVL.

The V gene is TRBV28, the J gene TRBJ1-5; D is ambiguous. The V and J ends lost 8 bases and 3 bases respectively, with 8 bases between them. Per the germline V gene, CDR1 is MDHEN and CDR2 is SYDVKM. The CDR3 extends over 12 amino acids. CDR3 DNA sequence: TGTGCCAGCTATGGGGTCAATCAGCCCCAGCATTTT. It yields the protein CASYGVNQPQHF.

The V gene is TRBV19, the J gene TRBJ1-5; D possibly corresponds to TRBD1 (6 bases). This CDR3 spans 17 amino acids. Germline V gene sequence: CDR1 LNHDA, CDR2 SQIVND (reference sequence). V was pared by 2 bases and J by 2 bases, with 16 bases between. CDR3 nucleotides: TGTGCCAGTAGTATACTGGGCAGGGGAGAACGCAATCAGCCCCAGCATTTT. As protein: CASSILGRGERNQPQHF.

This chain connects TRBV19 to TRBJ2-6; TRBD1 agrees at 8 bases. The V gene end was trimmed by 5 bases and the J gene end by 0 bases; junction bases not matched to a gene: 12. This CDR3 spans 19 amino acids. CDR1 is LNHDA and CDR2 is SQIVND in the germline V gene (reference sequence). The CDR3 sequence is CASSPTSGQAYSGANVLTF. As DNA, the CDR3 is TGTGCCAGTAGTCCCACTTCGGGACAGGCGTACTCTGGGGCCAACGTCCTGACTTTC.

V usage is TRBV2 and J usage is TRBJ1-3, with D maybe TRBD1 (5 bases). V was cut by 4 bases and J by 4 bases, with 17 bases left in between. CDR1 SNHLY and CDR2 FYNNEI come from the germline V gene. The CDR3 runs to 16 residues. The CDR3 DNA reads as TGTGCCAGCAGTGGATCTCAGGGACTACGGGGAAACACCATATATTTT. This translates into CASSGSQGLRGNTIYF.

The V and J genes are TRBV28 and TRBJ1-1; D remains ambiguous. V lost 8 bases and J lost 10, with 14 bases in between. The CDR3 extends over 11 amino acids. Germline CDR1 reads MDHEN; CDR2 reads SYDVKM. In DNA, the CDR3 is TGTGCCAGCTTCGGTGATGAAGTAGCTTTCTTT. This gives the protein CASFGDEVAFF. The full variable domain, its missing parts supplied by reference TRBV28 and TRBJ1-1, is DVKVTQSSRYLVKRTGEKVFLECVQDMDHENMFWYRQDPGLGLRLIYFSYDVKMKEKGDIPEGYSVSREKKERFSLILESASTNQTSMYLCASFGDEVAFFGQGTRLTVV.

This clone was recorded a few times. CDR3 amino acids: CASRSGPGSYQPQHF. The CDR3 DNA follows: TGTGCCAGCAGGTCGGGACCCGGGTCATATCAGCCCCAGCATTTT. The J gene is TRBJ1-5, the V gene TRBV28; tentative D call: TRBD1 (5 bases). The V gene's germline CDR1 is MDHEN and CDR2 SYDVKM. The CDR3 covers 15 residues. Trimming removed 6 bases at V and 5 bases at J, with 17 bases between. Full variable domain (remainder filled in from reference TRBV28 and TRBJ1-5): DVKVTQSSRYLVKRTGEKVFLECVQDMDHENMFWYRQDPGLGLRLIYFSYDVKMKEKGDIPEGYSVSREKKERFSLILESASTNQTSMYLCASRSGPGSYQPQHFGDGTRLSIL.

As DNA, the CDR3 is TGTGCCAGCAGTTTACAGGATATGGGGAATAATTCACCCCTCCACTTT. This gives the protein CASSLQDMGNNSPLHF. J is TRBJ1-6 and V is TRBV6-5; maybe TRBD1 (5 bases). Deletions cut 4 bases from V and 5 bases from J, with 15 bases between. Germline V CDR1 and CDR2: MNHEY, SVGAGI. The CDR3 consists of 16 residues.

This clone was seen only once. The chain links TRBV24-1 to TRBJ1-5; maybe TRBD1 (5 bases). This CDR3 comprises 15 residues. V was trimmed by 3 bases and J by 2 bases, leaving 10 bases between them. Germline CDR1 reads KGHDR; CDR2 reads SFDVKD. CDR3 sequence reads: CATSDNGGGNQPQHF. CDR3 bases: TGTGCCACCAGTGATAACGGGGGAGGCAATCAGCCCCAGCATTTT.

This sequence joins TRBV28 and TRBJ2-5; 12 bases line up with TRBD2. V dropped 6 bases and J dropped 5; count of bases not matched to a gene: 7. CDR3 length: 15 amino acids. Germline V gene lookup returns CDR1 MDHEN and CDR2 SYDVKM. The CDR3 region has the DNA TGTGCCAGCAGCCTTGGACTAGCGGGACAGGAGACCCAGTACTTC. Its translation: CASSLGLAGQETQYF. Full variable domain (rest looked up from reference TRBV28 and TRBJ2-5): DVKVTQSSRYLVKRTGEKVFLECVQDMDHENMFWYRQDPGLGLRLIYFSYDVKMKEKGDIPEGYSVSREKKERFSLILESASTNQTSMYLCASSLGLAGQETQYFGPGTRLLVL.

This chain connects TRBV18 to TRBJ2-2; D perhaps matches TRBD2 (6 bases). The CDR3 totals 15 residues. The V and J ends lost 5 bases and 4 bases respectively, with 14 bases between them. Germline V gene lookup returns CDR1 KGHSH and CDR2 LQKENI. The CDR3 DNA follows: TGTGCCAGCTCAGTACTTCTAGCGAGCACCGGGGAGCTGTTTTTT. It encodes CASSVLLASTGELFF. Filled out from reference TRBV18 and TRBJ2-2, the complete variable domain reads NAGVMQNPRHLVRRRGQEARLRCSPMKGHSHVYWYRQLPEEGLKFMVYLQKENIIDESGMPKERFSAEFPKEGPSILRIQQVVRGDSAAYFCASSVLLASTGELFFGEGSRLTVL.

This clone appeared a single time. The chain has TRBV5-1 and TRBJ2-2, with D perhaps matching TRBD2 (6 bases). Trimming pared 0 bases from V and 1 base from J, leaving 7 bases between. Looked up from germline, CDR1 is SGHRS and CDR2 is YFSETQ. This CDR3 is built from 15 residues. The CDR3 coding sequence is TGCGCCAGCAGCTTGGCCGGGGGGAACACCGGGGAGCTGTTTTTT. Its translation: CASSLAGGNTGELFF.

The genes are TRBV18 and TRBJ1-6; TRBD1 aligns across 10 bases. CDR1 and CDR2 from the germline V gene are KGHSH and LQKENI. V dropped 5 bases and J dropped 8; count of bases not matched to a gene: 6. The CDR3 is made up of 15 amino acids. CDR3 sequence (DNA): TGTGCCAGCTCAATCGGACAGGGGGTCGATTCACCCCTCCACTTT. This sequence encodes CASSIGQGVDSPLHF.